One sample yielded the 22 T cell receptor beta chains listed below, sequenced in a study of cytomegalovirus exposure and HLA in healthy donors (dated by TCRdb to 2017 to 2019). The library was produced with the immunoSEQ multiplex PCR assay. For the multiplex PCR, a mixture combining 60 forward primers for TCR Vbeta segments and 13 reverse primers for TCR Jbeta segments was used. TCRdb's version of the immuneACCESS table is confined to in-frame rearrangements and falls short of the full clone set. An unresolved V gene accounts for under half of the shortfall where checked; the remainder is of unknown origin. Within this sample are about 150,000 clones, with about 60% of them counted one time only. Around 7.1% of the sample lies in the top ten. Input material: PBMCs. Source of these receptors: a woman between 55 and 75 years old in good health and CMV-seropositive.

The chain carries TRBV10-1 and TRBJ2-7; TRBD2 is a possible D gene (5 bases). The length of the CDR3 is 13 residues. Per the germline V gene, CDR1 is WNHNN and CDR2 is SYGVQD (reference sequence). Trimming stripped 0 bases from V and 3 bases from J, with 6 bases between. The CDR3 protein is CASSESGSYEQYF. In DNA, the CDR3 is TGCGCCAGCAGTGAGTCTGGGAGCTACGAGCAGTACTTC.

V usage is TRBV29-1 and J usage is TRBJ1-2, with 7 bases lining up with TRBD1. There are 14 residues in the CDR3. J lost 4 bases, V lost 6 bases, and 11 bases had no gene match. The germline gives CDR1 SQVTM, CDR2 ANQGSEA. CDR3 coding DNA: TGCAGCGTAGTAGCAGGGGGTTTCGTCTATGGCTACACCTTC. Its protein product is CSVVAGGFVYGYTF. Filled out from reference TRBV29-1 and TRBJ1-2, the complete variable domain reads SAVISQKPSRDICQRGTSLTIQCQVDSQVTMMFWYRQQPGQSLTLIATANQGSEATYESGFVIDKFPISRPNLTFSTLTVSNMSPEDSSIYLCSVVAGGFVYGYTFGSGTRLTVV.

This clone was detected only a few times. The CDR3 region has the DNA TGTGCCAGCAGCTTAGGGGATTTTGGCACAGATACGCAGTATTTT. This codes for CASSLGDFGTDTQYF. This chain links TRBV5-4 with TRBJ2-3; weak D call: TRBD1 (5 bases). The CDR3 spans 15 residues. Trimming removed 2 bases at V and 1 base at J, with 11 bases between. Germline V gives CDR1 SGHNT, CDR2 YYREEE (reference sequence). Looking up the rest from reference TRBV5-4 and TRBJ2-3 gives the full variable domain: ETGVTQSPTHLIKTRGQQVTLRCSSQSGHNTVSWYQQALGQGPQFIFQYYREEENGRGNFPPRFSGLQFPNYSSELNVNALELDDSALYLCASSLGDFGTDTQYFGPGTRLTVL.

The chain is built from TRBV7-2 and TRBJ1-1, with 7 nucleotides matching TRBD1. Per the germline V gene, CDR1 is SGHTA and CDR2 is FQGNSA. Trimming took 6 bases from V and 5 from J; bases not matched to a gene: 12. This CDR3 has 15 residues. The CDR3 loop reads CASRSTGAVGTEAFF. The CDR3 region has the DNA TGTGCCAGCAGATCCACAGGGGCAGTAGGAACTGAAGCTTTCTTT.

The chain is built from TRBV27 and TRBJ2-7, with 7 bases lining up with TRBD2. This CDR3 spans 13 amino acids. Trimming took 4 bases from V and 0 from J; bases not matched to a gene: 0. In germline, CDR1 is MNHEY, CDR2 SMNVEV (reference sequence). CDR3 sequence reads: CASSWEGSYEQYF. The CDR3, as DNA: TGTGCCAGCAGTTGGGAGGGCTCCTACGAGCAGTACTTC.

The chain is built from TRBV6-5 and TRBJ1-1, with 8 bases identical to TRBD1. The CDR3 has 15 amino acids. CDR1 and CDR2 from the germline V gene are MNHEY and SVGAGI. V lost 2 bases and J lost 1; bases outside the gene matches: 3. CDR3 sequence reads: CASSYRTGQNTEAFF. In DNA form, the CDR3 reads TGTGCCAGCAGTTACAGGACAGGGCAGAACACTGAAGCTTTCTTT.

This sequence joins TRBV5-4 and TRBJ1-2; 7 bases are shared with TRBD1. The CDR3 loop spans 15 amino acids. Per germline, CDR1 SGHNT and CDR2 YYREEE (reference sequence). The J segment lost 2 bases and the V segment lost 2 bases, leaving 6 bases of the junction unmatched. The DNA of the CDR3 is TGTGCCAGCAGCTTAAAGGGGGCTCGAAACTATGGCTACACCTTC. This sequence encodes CASSLKGARNYGYTF.

The chain has TRBV2 and TRBJ2-2; D might be TRBD2 (6 bases). V was trimmed by 2 bases and J by 4 bases, leaving 14 bases between them. Germline V gene sequence: CDR1 SNHLY, CDR2 FYNNEI. The length of the CDR3 is 16 residues. The CDR3 loop reads CASSEYAQGGTGELFF. The CDR3 coding sequence is TGTGCCAGCAGTGAATACGCGCAGGGAGGCACCGGGGAGCTGTTTTTT.

V is TRBV7-2 and J is TRBJ2-3; TRBD2 agrees at 7 bases. The germline V gene has CDR1 SGHTA and CDR2 FQGNSA. This CDR3 comprises 16 residues. J gave up 1 base and V 2 bases, and 6 bases lay outside the gene matches. Here the CDR3 DNA reads TGTGCCAGCAGCTTACGGAGCGGGAAAGGCACAGATACGCAGTATTTT. This codes for CASSLRSGKGTDTQYF. Looking up the rest from reference TRBV7-2 and TRBJ2-3 gives the full variable domain: GAGVSQSPSNKVTEKGKDVELRCDPISGHTALYWYRQSLGQGLEFLIYFQGNSAPDKSGLPSDRFSAERTGGSVSTLTIQRTQQEDSAVYLCASSLRSGKGTDTQYFGPGTRLTVL.

This clone was found once. The genes are TRBV5-1 and TRBJ2-7; tentatively, D is TRBD1 (7 bases). Per the germline V gene, CDR1 is SGHRS and CDR2 is YFSETQ. The CDR3 is made up of 15 amino acids. V was cut by 0 bases and J by 3 bases, with 13 bases left in between. CDR3 coding DNA: TGCGCCAGCAGCTTGGGGAGGGGGCAGGTCTACGAGCAGTACTTC. Translation gives CASSLGRGQVYEQYF.

V usage is TRBV2 and J usage is TRBJ1-5, with 12 bases that match TRBD1. CDR1 is SNHLY, CDR2 FYNNEI, per germline. CDR3 length: 18 amino acids. V lost 2 bases to trimming and J lost 7 bases; unmatched junction nucleotides: 12. CDR3 sequence (DNA): TGTGCCAGCAGTGAACTGACCGGGACAGGGGGCGAAGAACAGCCCCAGCATTTT. It specifies CASSELTGTGGEEQPQHF.

The chain links TRBV4-3 to TRBJ2-1; perhaps TRBD2 as D (6 bases). The germline V and J ends were trimmed by 0 bases and 6 bases, with 12 bases remaining between them. From germline, CDR1 is LGHNA and CDR2 YSLEER. The CDR3 covers 15 residues. The CDR3 region has the DNA TGCGCCAGCAGCCAAGATGGTCTAGCGATCAATGAGCAGTTCTTC. Its protein product is CASSQDGLAINEQFF.

This chain uses TRBV10-3 with TRBJ2-2, with 9 nucleotides matching TRBD2. Trimming took 3 bases from V and 5 from J; bases not matched to a gene: 4. The CDR3 has 15 amino acids. Germline values: CDR1 ENHRY, CDR2 SYGVKD. In nucleotides, the CDR3 is TGTGCCATCAGTGATAGGACTAGCGATACCGGGGAGCTGTTTTTT. It translates to CAISDRTSDTGELFF.

The chain has TRBV5-1 and TRBJ1-3; D is unresolved. CDR3 size: 15 residues. The V gene's germline CDR1 is SGHRS and CDR2 YFSETQ. Trimming removed 4 bases from V and 2 bases from J, with 13 bases in between. For the CDR3, the DNA is TGCGCCAGCAGCCCAAACATCGCCCCTGGAAACACCATATATTTT. It specifies CASSPNIAPGNTIYF. The whole variable domain, remainder taken from reference TRBV5-1 and TRBJ1-3, is KAGVTQTPRYLIKTRGQQVTLSCSPISGHRSVSWYQQTPGQGLQFLFEYFSETQRNKGNFPGRFSGRQFSNSRSEMNVSTLELGDSALYLCASSPNIAPGNTIYFGEGSWLTVV.

The chain employs TRBV7-9 and TRBJ2-1, with 13 bases aligning to TRBD2. The CDR3 loop spans 15 amino acids. Per germline, CDR1 SEHNR and CDR2 FQNEAQ (reference sequence). V was clipped by 4 bases and J by 6 bases; unmatched bases: 3. The CDR3 loop reads CASSWTSGGGNEQFF. CDR3 coding DNA: TGTGCCAGCAGCTGGACTAGCGGGGGTGGCAATGAGCAGTTCTTC.

This clone was recorded a few times. This chain links TRBV7-9 with TRBJ1-2; maybe TRBD1 (5 bases). V shed 0 bases and J shed 6 bases, with 17 bases lying between them. CDR3 length: 16 residues. CDR1 is SEHNR and CDR2 is FQNEAQ in the germline V gene (reference sequence). The CDR3 reads CASSLALMEGRDGYTF. The DNA for the CDR3 is TGTGCCAGCAGCTTAGCGCTAATGGAGGGACGCGATGGCTACACCTTC.

The gene calls are TRBV28 and TRBJ1-2, with 10 bases fitting TRBD1. The CDR3 spans 15 residues. CDR1 and CDR2 (germline): MDHEN, SYDVKM. The V gene end was trimmed by 5 bases and the J gene end by 8 bases; junction bases not matched to a gene: 11. The CDR3 nucleotides are TGTGCCAGCAGTAAACCGGGACAGGGGAACAGAGGCTACACCTTC. Translating gives CASSKPGQGNRGYTF.

CDR3 sequence reads: CASRIAGVDEQFF. In DNA form, the CDR3 reads TGTGCCAGCAGAATAGCGGGAGTAGATGAGCAGTTCTTC. The chain is built from TRBV6-6 and TRBJ2-1; 9 bases are a match to TRBD2. The CDR3 loop spans 13 amino acids. Germline-derived CDR1 and CDR2 are MNHNY and SVGAGI (reference sequence). V was clipped by 6 bases and J by 8 bases; unmatched bases: 5.

The chain combines TRBV19 with TRBJ1-1; 11 positions match TRBD1. CDR1 is LNHDA and CDR2 is SQIVND in the germline V gene (reference sequence). V shed 9 bases and J 8 bases; nucleotides not matched to a gene: 11. The CDR3 has 14 amino acids. The DNA of the CDR3 is TGTGCCAGCGTAACCGGGACAGGGGGGATAGAAGCTTTCTTT. Its protein product is CASVTGTGGIEAFF.

V gene TRBV18 combines with J gene TRBJ2-3, with 12 bases aligning to TRBD2. CDR1 and CDR2 from the germline V gene are KGHSH and LQKENI. V trimming: 4 bases; J trimming: 6 bases; junction bases outside the gene matches: 5. The CDR3 length is 15 residues. Here the CDR3 DNA reads TGTGCCAGCTCACAGACTAGCGGGGGCGGCGATACGCAGTATTTT. Residues: CASSQTSGGGDTQYF. Based on the CDR3 plus reference TRBV18 and TRBJ2-3, the full variable domain is NAGVMQNPRHLVRRRGQEARLRCSPMKGHSHVYWYRQLPEEGLKFMVYLQKENIIDESGMPKERFSAEFPKEGPSILRIQQVVRGDSAAYFCASSQTSGGGDTQYFGPGTRLTVL.

This clone was detected once. At one of its ends the junction is not consistent with the germline gene, which may arise from a read error. The sample holds other DNA sequences that translate to the same CDR3. The V and J genes are TRBV11-2 and TRBJ2-7, with 8 bases aligning to TRBD1. CDR1 SGHAT and CDR2 FQNNGV come from the germline V gene. The CDR3 consists of 14 residues. The CDR3 DNA reads TGCGCCAGCAGCTTAGGGACAGGTTCCTACGAGCAGTACTTC. Its protein is CASSLGTGSYEQYF.

CDR3 sequence reads: CASSQGAGLASSEQYF. CDR3 nucleotide sequence: TGCGCCAGCAGCCAAGGGGCGGGACTAGCCTCTAGCGAGCAGTACTTC. V is TRBV4-3 and J is TRBJ2-7; 9 bases fit TRBD2. The CDR3 spans 16 residues. Germline V lookup: CDR1 LGHNA, CDR2 YSLEER. Unmatched junction bases numbered 10, after V lost 1 base and J lost 6 bases.